This T cell receptor beta chain is from a study of OX40 agonist ivuxolimab in advanced cancers. About the research overall: Patients received the agonistic anti-OX40 (CD134) antibody ivuxolimab. Whole-study results and caveats: At 0.1 to 3.0 mg/kg, clonal expansion of CD4+ and CD8+ blood T cells had occurred by week 6.

As regards this clone: Its target is unknown.

Repertoires were generated with immunoSEQ multiplex PCR, while TCRdb's copy carries only in-frame clones and drops some. The sample lists over 60,000 clones; approximately 94% were seen once. The CDR3 has 17 amino acids. Trimming removed 0 bases from V and 0 bases from J, with 10 bases in between. Germline V gene sequence: CDR1 SGHKS, CDR2 YYEKEE (reference sequence). The genes are TRBV5-5 and TRBJ2-6; D uncertain. The sequenced sample was CD4+ or CD8+ T cells sorted from blood, obtained in a trial of the OX40 agonist ivuxolimab. This clonotype originated in an adult with an advanced solid tumor such as melanoma, head and neck, liver or kidney cancer. Here the CDR3 reads CASSLGVSPSGANVLTF. In DNA form, the CDR3 reads TGTGCCAGCAGCTTGGGCGTATCCCCCTCTGGGGCCAACGTCCTGACTTTC.